A selection of T cell receptor beta chains follows, all from one sample in a study of blood T cell repertoires in COVID-19. Method: immunoSEQ multiplex PCR; TCRdb's copy keeps in-frame clones and lacks some. The sample has over 150,000 clones, roughly 81% seen once. The sample was peripheral blood. The receptors stem from a man between 35 and 55 years old with acute or convalescent COVID-19. Each CDR3 is given with its conserved first and last residue. D genes are given only for firm matches. Clone size is given for some rows only: seen once, a few or many times, or a class if the clone is expanded.

>TRBJ2-1|.|TRBD2|TRBV5-1
CASSLPTSGVPRGNEQFF
TGCGCCAGCAGCCTACCGACATCCGGGGTCCCGCGGGGGAATGAGCAGTTCTTC
>TRBJ2-5|once|TRBD2|TRBV15
CATSRDSASGGETQYF
TGTGCCACCAGCAGAGATAGTGCTAGCGGGGGAGAGACCCAGTACTTC
>TRBJ1-1|.|.|TRBV5-1
CASSLAGGNTEAFF
TGCGCCAGCAGCTTGGCTGGCGGTAACACTGAAGCTTTCTTT
>TRBJ2-7|.|TRBD1|TRBV29-1
CSVRTGTGVYEQYF
TGCAGCGTCAGAACCGGGACAGGTGTTTACGAGCAGTACTTC
>TRBJ1-2|once|.|TRBV29-1
CSVEDGSAGRGPLNYGYTF
TGCAGCGTTGAAGATGGTTCGGCGGGGAGAGGGCCCCTTAACTATGGCTACACCTTC
>TRBJ2-5|.|TRBD1|TRBV5-1
CASSRDRTTGETQYF
TGCGCCAGCAGTCGGGACAGGACCACCGGAGAGACCCAGTACTTC
>TRBJ2-7|.|.|TRBV2
CASSDLVGYEQYF
TGTGCCAGCAGTGACCTAGTAGGTTACGAGCAGTACTTC
>TRBJ2-4|.|.|TRBV2
CASSETLIGVNIQYF
TGTGCCAGCAGTGAAACATTAATAGGGGTAAACATTCAGTACTTC
>TRBJ2-1|.|TRBD2|TRBV19
CASSEIAGGSYNEQFF
TGTGCCAGTAGTGAAATAGCGGGGGGCTCCTACAATGAGCAGTTCTTC
>TRBJ2-6|.|.|TRBV24-1
CATSDTRQSSGANVLTF
TGTGCCACCAGTGATACAAGACAGTCCTCTGGGGCCAACGTCCTGACTTTC
>TRBJ2-3|.|.|TRBV9
CASSGGTWMGDTQYF
TGTGCCAGCAGCGGTGGGACTTGGATGGGAGATACGCAGTATTTT
>TRBJ2-1|.|TRBD1|TRBV3-1/TRBV3-2
CASKGQLNEQFF
TGTGCCAGCAAGGGACAGCTCAATGAGCAGTTCTTC
>TRBJ1-2|.|.|TRBV7-2
CASSPGGSFYGYTF
TGTGCCAGCAGCCCCGGAGGCAGTTTCTATGGCTACACCTTC
>TRBJ1-4|.|.|TRBV5-1
CASSLGHLNEKLFF
TGCGCCAGCAGCTTGGGACACCTAAATGAAAAACTGTTTTTT
>TRBJ1-5|.|.|TRBV19
CASSTEGNQPQHF
TGTGCCAGTTCTACAGAAGGCAATCAGCCCCAGCATTTT
>TRBJ1-2|.|.|TRBV2
CASSPLLTANYGYTF
TGTGCCAGCAGTCCCCTTTTAACAGCTAACTATGGCTACACCTTC
>TRBJ1-2|once|.|TRBV7-9
CASEGALDYGYTF
TGTGCCAGTGAAGGGGCTTTGGACTATGGCTACACCTTC
>TRBJ1-6|.|.|TRBV6-5
CASRGPGNSPLHF
TGTGCCAGCAGAGGCCCCGGGAATTCACCCCTCCACTTT
>TRBJ2-7|.|TRBD1|TRBV28
CASRSQGASYEQYF
TGTGCCAGCAGATCTCAGGGGGCCTCCTACGAGCAGTACTTC
>TRBJ1-5|.|.|TRBV7-6
CASSLAEDQPQHF
TGTGCCAGCAGCTTAGCGGAGGACCAGCCCCAGCATTTT
>TRBJ1-6|.|TRBD1|TRBV9
CASSSGTGYGSPLHF
TGTGCCAGCAGCTCGGGGACAGGCTACGGTTCACCCCTCCACTTT
>TRBJ1-6|.|.|TRBV25-1
CASSGRQIPLHF
TGTGCCAGCAGTGGGAGACAGATACCCCTCCACTTT
>TRBJ2-3|.|TRBD2|TRBV7-3
CASSPNPSGYSTDTQYF
TGTGCCAGCAGCCCAAACCCTAGCGGATATAGCACAGATACGCAGTATTTT
>TRBJ1-3|.|TRBD1|TRBV11-2
CASSGDSLSGNTIYF
TGTGCCAGCAGCGGGGACAGTCTCTCTGGAAACACCATATATTTT
>TRBJ2-7|once|.|TRBV28
CASRPGGNTYEQYF
TGTGCCAGCCGTCCGGGGGGCAACACCTACGAGCAGTACTTC
>TRBJ1-6|.|TRBD1|TRBV9
CASSSMTGHNSPLHF
TGTGCCAGCAGCTCAATGACAGGGCATAATTCACCCCTCCACTTT
>TRBJ2-5|.|TRBD1|TRBV13
CASSPGTGVGQETQYF
TGTGCCAGCAGCCCCGGGACAGGGGTTGGACAAGAGACCCAGTACTTC
>TRBJ1-5|.|TRBD1|TRBV12-3/TRBV12-4
CASGTEGQPQHF
TGTGCCAGTGGGACAGAAGGACAGCCCCAGCATTTT
>TRBJ2-1|.|TRBD1|TRBV27
CASSPGTGRGLDVYNEQFF
TGTGCCAGCAGTCCTGGGACAGGTAGAGGACTGGACGTCTACAATGAGCAGTTCTTC
>TRBJ2-7|.|TRBD2|TRBV15
CATSRDRTSEGLRQYF
TGTGCCACCAGCAGAGATAGGACTAGCGAGGGTCTACGGCAGTACTTC
>TRBJ2-7|few|TRBD1|TRBV6-2/TRBV6-3
CASSPGQGAYEQYF
TGTGCCAGCAGCCCTGGACAGGGGGCCTACGAGCAGTACTTC
>TRBJ1-1|few|.|TRBV14
CASSRRVGEAFF
TGTGCCAGCAGCCGGCGGGTTGGTGAAGCTTTCTTT
>TRBJ2-2|.|.|TRBV7-2
CASSLVGTLSITGELFF
TGTGCCAGCAGCTTAGTCGGGACTTTGTCGATTACCGGGGAGCTGTTTTTT
>TRBJ1-6|.|.|TRBV7-9
CASSSSDSPYNSPLHF
TGTGCCAGCAGCTCCTCTGACAGCCCCTATAATTCACCCCTCCACTTT
>TRBJ1-2|.|.|TRBV6-5
CASGKYYGYTF
TGTGCCAGCGGCAAATACTATGGCTACACCTTC
>TRBJ2-7|.|.|TRBV4-1
CASSQAQNYEQYF
TGCGCCAGCAGCCAAGCGCAGAACTACGAGCAGTACTTC
>TRBJ2-7|few|TRBD1|TRBV6-1
CASSEVRDRGYEQYF
TGTGCCAGCAGTGAAGTCCGAGACAGGGGATACGAGCAGTACTTC
>TRBJ1-2|.|TRBD1|TRBV28
CASSSEGQGDYGYTF
TGTGCCAGCAGTTCCGAGGGACAGGGAGACTATGGCTACACCTTC
>TRBJ1-3|.|.|TRBV7-2
CASSSTGARGNTIYF
TGTGCCAGCAGCTCGACAGGAGCCCGGGGAAACACCATATATTTT
>TRBJ1-4|.|TRBD1|TRBV6-1
CASSEVLGPGQGRDVTNEKLFF
TGTGCCAGCAGTGAAGTATTAGGCCCGGGACAGGGAAGGGATGTTACTAATGAAAAACTGTTTTTT
>TRBJ1-6|.|TRBD1|TRBV11-2
CASSSGQGNSPLHF
TGTGCCAGCAGCTCCGGACAGGGGAATTCACCCCTCCACTTT
>TRBJ1-6|.|.|TRBV28
CASHASSGLINSPLHF
TGTGCCAGCCACGCCTCCAGCGGATTGATTAATTCACCCCTCCACTTT
>TRBJ1-2|.|.|TRBV7-3
CASSLLGTDYGYTF
TGTGCCAGCAGCTTATTGGGGACTGACTATGGCTACACCTTC
>TRBJ2-2|.|TRBD2|TRBV3-1/TRBV3-2
CASRRGETNTGELFF
TGTGCCAGCCGCCGGGGGGAGACGAACACCGGGGAGCTGTTTTTT
>TRBJ1-1|few|TRBD1|TRBV27
CASKRTGGSEAFF
TGTGCCAGCAAAAGGACAGGGGGCTCTGAAGCTTTCTTT
>TRBJ1-5|.|.|TRBV27
CASSLWGPNQPQHF
TGTGCCAGCAGTTTATGGGGCCCCAATCAGCCCCAGCATTTT
>TRBJ2-1|few|.|TRBV11-2
CASSLGQHEQFF
TGTGCCAGCAGCTTGGGGCAGCATGAGCAGTTCTTC